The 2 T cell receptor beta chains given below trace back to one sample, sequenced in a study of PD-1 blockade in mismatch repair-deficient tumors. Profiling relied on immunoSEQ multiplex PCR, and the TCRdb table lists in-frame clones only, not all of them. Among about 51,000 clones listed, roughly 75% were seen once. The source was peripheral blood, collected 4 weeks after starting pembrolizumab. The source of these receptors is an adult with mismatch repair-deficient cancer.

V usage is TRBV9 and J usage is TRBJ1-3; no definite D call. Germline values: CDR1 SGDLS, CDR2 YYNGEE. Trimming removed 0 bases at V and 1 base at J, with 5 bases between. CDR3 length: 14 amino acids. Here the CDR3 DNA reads TGTGCCAGCAGCGTAGAAGGTTCTGGAAACACCATATATTTT. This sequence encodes CASSVEGSGNTIYF.

The CDR3 DNA sequence: TGCGCCAGCAGCCTTCAAGGCAGCCAGCCCCAGCATTTT. It is translated as CASSLQGSQPQHF. The chain combines TRBV4-1 with TRBJ1-5; D call uncertain. Looked up from germline, CDR1 is MGHRA and CDR2 is YSYEKL. The CDR3 spans 13 residues. The V gene lost 4 bases and the J gene lost 7 bases, with 11 bases spanning the gap.